A single sample is the source of the 32 T cell receptor beta chains below, sequenced in a study of cytomegalovirus exposure and HLA in healthy donors. The PCR employed 60 Vbeta primers together with 13 Jbeta primers. This table comes from immunoSEQ multiplex PCR, and its TCRdb copy is limited to in-frame clones, with some not included. The table lists approximately 170,000 clones, with less than 0.95% in the top ten. The sample taken for sequencing was PBMCs. These receptors originate from a young woman in good health and CMV-seropositive.

V is TRBV5-1 and J is TRBJ2-3; 10 positions agree with TRBD2. The CDR3 loop spans 15 amino acids. The germline V gene has CDR1 SGHRS and CDR2 YFSETQ. V lost 5 bases, J lost 3 bases, and 6 bases stayed unmatched. CDR3 nucleotides: TGCGCCAGCAGAAGCGGGGGGGCTCCAACAGATACGCAGTATTTT. This gives the protein CASRSGGAPTDTQYF. The full variable domain, with the rest looked up from reference TRBV5-1 and TRBJ2-3, is KAGVTQTPRYLIKTRGQQVTLSCSPISGHRSVSWYQQTPGQGLQFLFEYFSETQRNKGNFPGRFSGRQFSNSRSEMNVSTLELGDSALYLCASRSGGAPTDTQYFGPGTRLTVL.

This sequence joins TRBV2 and TRBJ1-2; D is perhaps TRBD1 (5 bases). Trimming pared 8 bases from V and 3 bases from J, leaving 13 bases between. The germline gives CDR1 SNHLY, CDR2 FYNNEI. This CDR3 has 13 residues. Here the CDR3 DNA reads TGTGCCAGCTGCCGGGGGGACCACTATGGCTACACCTTC. The encoded protein is CASCRGDHYGYTF.

The chain carries TRBV9 and TRBJ1-1; D might be TRBD1 (6 bases). The CDR3 runs to 13 residues. The germline V gene has CDR1 SGDLS and CDR2 YYNGEE. V was trimmed by 0 bases and J by 10 bases, leaving 13 bases between them. CDR3 residues: CASSVDTQGSAFF. The CDR3 DNA sequence: TGTGCCAGCAGCGTAGATACACAGGGATCAGCTTTCTTT. Together with reference TRBV9 and TRBJ1-1, the CDR3 gives the full variable domain: DSGVTQTPKHLITATGQRVTLRCSPRSGDLSVYWYQQSLDQGLQFLIQYYNGEERAKGNILERFSAQQFPDLHSELNLSSLELGDSALYFCASSVDTQGSAFFGQGTRLTVV.

The V gene is TRBV2, the J gene TRBJ1-2; 7 positions match TRBD1. The CDR3 runs to 14 residues. The germline CDR1 and CDR2 sequences are SNHLY and FYNNEI. With V trimmed by 4 bases and J by 7 bases, 9 bases remained unmatched. The CDR3 sequence is CASSVFTQGSGYTF. DNA of the CDR3: TGTGCCAGCAGTGTTTTTACACAGGGGAGTGGCTACACCTTC.

J is TRBJ1-4 and V is TRBV28; TRBD1 agrees at 8 bases. This CDR3 is 14 amino acids long. The V gene end was trimmed by 6 bases and the J gene end by 7 bases; junction bases not matched to a gene: 7. Germline V gene sequence: CDR1 MDHEN, CDR2 SYDVKM. CDR3 protein: CASRTRGRGEKLFF. The CDR3 DNA reads as TGTGCCAGCAGGACCAGGGGGCGGGGTGAAAAACTGTTTTTT.

The rearrangement joins TRBV5-6 to TRBJ2-3; 11 bases match TRBD2. This CDR3 is built from 17 residues. V was pared by 2 bases and J by 7 bases, with 12 bases of the junction left unmatched. The V gene's germline CDR1 is SGHDT and CDR2 YYEEEE. For the CDR3, the DNA is TGTGCCAGCAGCTTTCCGGGACTAGCGGTGGACCCCAATACGCAGTATTTT. It encodes CASSFPGLAVDPNTQYF.

This rearrangement joins TRBV5-1 to TRBJ2-3, with 7 bases that match TRBD2. The V and J ends lost 7 bases and 0 bases, in that order; junction bases with no gene match: 8. There are 15 residues in the CDR3. Germline assignment: CDR1 SGHRS and CDR2 YFSETQ. Here the CDR3 DNA reads TGCGCCAGCCGTCCTCAAGCGGGAAGCACAGATACGCAGTATTTT. This translates into CASRPQAGSTDTQYF.

V and J are TRBV6-5 and TRBJ1-2; D is possibly TRBD1 (5 bases). The germline V gene encodes CDR1 MNHEY and CDR2 SVGAGI. This CDR3 has 14 amino acids. V was shortened by 0 bases and J by 3 bases, with 8 bases between the two germline ends. CDR3 bases: TGTGCCAGCAGTTACTCGGCAGGGCACTATGGCTACACCTTC. It encodes CASSYSAGHYGYTF.

DNA for the CDR3: TGTGCCAGCTCACCACCCTCGGGGCAGCCCCAGCATTTT. This codes for CASSPPSGQPQHF. This rearrangement joins TRBV18 to TRBJ1-5; D uncertain. Trimming stripped 0 bases from V and 7 bases from J, with 7 bases between. The length of the CDR3 is 13 residues. CDR1 KGHSH and CDR2 LQKENI come from the germline V gene.

The chain links TRBV12-1 to TRBJ1-5; TRBD1 is the table's D call and was not checked against the DNA. TRBV12-1 is marked as a pseudogene. This CDR3 is 16 amino acids long. CDR3 residues: CASSRTRGQLNQPQHF. The CDR3 nucleotides are TGTGCCAGCAGTCGTACCAGGGGACAGCTCAATCAGCCCCAGCATTTT.

The chain has TRBV5-1 and TRBJ2-1; 8 bases are a match to TRBD2. The V gene end was trimmed by 4 bases and the J gene end by 6 bases; junction bases not matched to a gene: 9. This CDR3 has 15 residues. Germline CDR1 reads SGHRS; CDR2 reads YFSETQ. The CDR3 loop is CASSPQTGLGNEQFF. The CDR3 region has the DNA TGCGCCAGCAGCCCTCAGACGGGACTAGGCAATGAGCAGTTCTTC.

The V call is TRBV5-8, the J call TRBJ2-2, with TRBD2 matching over 8 bases. This CDR3 contains 17 residues. Germline CDR1 SGHTS, CDR2 YDEGEE. Trimming at V came to 6 bases and at J to 6 bases, leaving 16 bases not matched to a gene. The CDR3 protein is CASIPPRPAGVSGELFF. CDR3 nucleotide sequence: TGTGCCAGCATCCCCCCTCGTCCAGCGGGAGTTTCCGGGGAGCTGTTTTTT.

This chain uses TRBV10-3 with TRBJ2-7; weak D call: TRBD1 (6 bases). Germline CDR1 is ENHRY and CDR2 is SYGVKD. Trimming shortened V by 6 bases and J by 4 bases, and 7 bases separated the two germline ends. CDR3 length: 11 amino acids. The CDR3 region has the DNA TGTGCCATCAGGGACAGATACGAGCAGTACTTC. Its protein is CAIRDRYEQYF.

The J gene is TRBJ2-6, the V gene TRBV18, with 10 bases lining up with TRBD2. Germline V gives CDR1 KGHSH, CDR2 LQKENI. V trimming: 0 bases; J trimming: 2 bases; junction bases outside the gene matches: 4. CDR3 length: 18 residues. The CDR3: CASSPPGAGGPGANVLTF. As DNA, the CDR3 is TGTGCCAGCTCACCACCAGGAGCGGGAGGGCCTGGGGCCAACGTCCTGACTTTC.

The chain uses TRBV2 and TRBJ1-5; D not certain. The germline CDR1 and CDR2 sequences are SNHLY and FYNNEI. The CDR3 loop spans 12 amino acids. V gave up 6 bases and J gave up 3 bases, with 6 bases separating them. CDR3: CASRLINQPQHF. In DNA form, the CDR3 reads TGTGCCAGCAGACTAATCAATCAGCCCCAGCATTTT.

The chain recombines TRBV14 with TRBJ1-5; 11 bases fit TRBD1. CDR1 SGHDN and CDR2 FVKESK come from the germline V gene. This CDR3 is 20 amino acids long. The V segment lost 1 base and the J segment 1 base; nucleotides outside the gene matches: 12. The chain's CDR3 is CASSQVGGGTGGLSNQPQHF. The CDR3 nucleotides are TGTGCCAGCAGCCAAGTGGGGGGAGGGACAGGGGGTTTGAGCAATCAGCCCCAGCATTTT.

The chain joins TRBV4-1 to TRBJ2-7; 8 nucleotides line up with TRBD1. The CDR3 is made up of 15 amino acids. Germline CDR1 and CDR2: MGHRA and YSYEKL. The V segment lost 3 bases and the J segment 5 bases; nucleotides outside the gene matches: 9. CDR3 loop: CASSHHGQGSDEQYF. The CDR3, as DNA: TGCGCCAGCAGCCACCACGGACAGGGATCCGACGAGCAGTACTTC.

J is TRBJ2-7 and V is TRBV5-1; 7 bases map to TRBD1. The CDR3 runs to 13 residues. After removal of 4 bases from V and 11 bases from J, the junction contained 12 bases not matched to a gene. Germline V gene data show CDR1 as SGHRS and CDR2 as YFSETQ. The CDR3 sequence: CASSPEPGQAEYF. Written as DNA, the CDR3 is TGCGCCAGCAGCCCCGAACCAGGACAGGCGGAGTACTTC.

This chain uses TRBV9 with TRBJ2-2, with unresolved D. Trimming removed 4 bases from V and 4 bases from J, with 11 bases in between. Germline CDR1 reads SGDLS; CDR2 reads YYNGEE. This CDR3 is built from 14 residues. Here the CDR3 DNA reads TGTGCCAGCAGCCCGCGGTCTGGCACCGGGGAGCTGTTTTTT. Its protein is CASSPRSGTGELFF.

The genes are TRBV28 and TRBJ2-7, with D maybe TRBD1 (6 bases). The V gene's germline CDR1 is MDHEN and CDR2 SYDVKM. CDR3 length: 13 amino acids. Between the trimmed V and J ends, which lost 6 bases and 5 bases, there was a span of 14 bases. CDR3: CASSLTGLNEQYF. DNA of the CDR3: TGTGCCAGCAGCCTTACAGGGCTTAACGAGCAGTACTTC.

This rearrangement joins TRBV29-1 to TRBJ1-1, with D hard to call. This CDR3 is 12 amino acids long. Germline V gene data show CDR1 as SQVTM and CDR2 as ANQGSEA. DNA for the CDR3: TGCAGTTATGCGGGAGTAGCCGCTGAAGCTTTCTTT. Protein sequence: CSYAGVAAEAFF.

V is TRBV6-1 and J is TRBJ2-5, with a tentative D call TRBD1 (6 bases). Looked up from germline, CDR1 is MNHNS and CDR2 is SASEGT. Trimming cost V 7 bases and J 3 bases, with 12 bases left between them. The CDR3 sequence is 13 residues long. This CDR3 is CASTLDRKETQYF. CDR3 DNA: TGTGCCAGCACTCTGGACAGAAAAGAGACCCAGTACTTC.

The genes are TRBV7-2 and TRBJ2-5, with D possibly being TRBD1 (5 bases). V gave up 2 bases and J gave up 5 bases, with 18 bases separating them. The germline V gene has CDR1 SGHTA and CDR2 FQGNSA. The CDR3 runs 16 residues. CDR3 loop: CASSLNGPGIRETQYF. The CDR3 DNA reads as TGTGCCAGCAGCTTAAACGGCCCAGGGATCCGGGAGACCCAGTACTTC.

CDR3 DNA sequence: TGTGCCACCAGCAGAGACCGACAGGGGTTGTCTGAAGCTTTCTTT. It translates to CATSRDRQGLSEAFF. The chain links TRBV15 to TRBJ1-1, with TRBD1 matching 8 bases. The CDR3 is made up of 15 amino acids. V shed 0 bases, J shed 6 bases, and the junction held 6 bases outside the gene matches. Germline V CDR1 and CDR2: LNHNV, YYDKDF (reference sequence).

The chain has TRBV7-8 and TRBJ2-1, with D uncertain. Germline CDR1 is SGHVS and CDR2 is FQNEAQ. This CDR3 contains 10 residues. Trimming removed 8 bases from V and 8 bases from J, with 7 bases in between. The CDR3 nucleotides read TGTGCCAGCGCCACGGATGAGCAGTTCTTC. Protein product: CASATDEQFF.

Remarks on this clone: The same CDR3 is also encoded by other DNA sequences in this sample. This chain connects TRBV7-6 to TRBJ2-5; TRBD2 aligns across 8 bases. The CDR3 runs 13 residues. The V gene end was trimmed by 6 bases and the J gene end by 5 bases; junction bases not matched to a gene: 5. CDR1 SGHVS and CDR2 FNYEAQ come from the germline V gene. For the CDR3, the DNA is TGTGCCAGCAGTTCGGGGGGGCGGGAGACCCAGTACTTC. Its translation: CASSSGGRETQYF.

The rearrangement links TRBV9 to TRBJ2-1; 7 nucleotides match TRBD2. CDR3 length: 14 residues. After removal of 3 bases from V and 2 bases from J, the junction contained 2 bases not matched to a gene. Germline CDR1 and CDR2: SGDLS and YYNGEE. CDR3 loop: CASSAGGPYNEQFF. The CDR3 region has the DNA TGTGCCAGCAGCGCGGGGGGTCCCTACAATGAGCAGTTCTTC.

The V gene is TRBV30, the J gene TRBJ1-5, with D perhaps TRBD1 (6 bases). This CDR3 comprises 13 residues. Germline CDR1 is GTSNPN and CDR2 is SVGIG (reference sequence). V was clipped by 3 bases and J by 3 bases, with 9 bases between them. This chain's CDR3 is CAWSGTNNQPQHF. The CDR3 DNA sequence: TGTGCCTGGAGCGGGACAAACAATCAGCCCCAGCATTTT. Filled out from reference TRBV30 and TRBJ1-5, the complete variable domain reads SQTIHQWPATLVQPVGSPLSLECTVEGTSNPNLYWYRQAAGRGLQLLFYSVGIGQISSEVPQNLSASRPQDRQFILSSKKLLLSDSGFYLCAWSGTNNQPQHFGDGTRLSIL.

This chain uses TRBV5-6 with TRBJ2-3; a weak D match, TRBD2 (6 bases). This CDR3 contains 15 residues. CDR1 SGHDT and CDR2 YYEEEE come from the germline V gene. V was pared by 4 bases and J by 2 bases, with 14 bases between. The CDR3 DNA is TGTGCCAGCAGCCCGATACTAGCTCCCACAGATACGCAGTATTTT. Translated: CASSPILAPTDTQYF.

The chain couples TRBV2 to TRBJ1-5; D not resolved. Trimming took 8 bases from V and 4 from J, leaving 18 bases between them. This CDR3 comprises 15 residues. Germline V gene data show CDR1 as SNHLY and CDR2 as FYNNEI. The CDR3 loop reads CASEPRVGFNQPQHF. The CDR3 DNA sequence: TGTGCCAGCGAGCCCCGGGTAGGTTTTAATCAGCCCCAGCATTTT.

The rearrangement links TRBV18 to TRBJ2-1; 10 nucleotides match TRBD1. The CDR3 sequence is 14 residues long. Trimming at V came to 2 bases and at J to 10 bases, leaving 5 bases not matched to a gene. Germline-derived CDR1 and CDR2 are KGHSH and LQKENI. Here the CDR3 reads CASSPGTGAREQFF. CDR3 coding DNA: TGTGCCAGCTCACCAGGGACAGGGGCCAGGGAGCAGTTCTTC.

This sequence joins TRBV4-3 and TRBJ2-1, with D tentatively TRBD2 (5 bases). This CDR3 spans 16 amino acids. Germline-derived CDR1 and CDR2 are LGHNA and YSLEER. Trimming stripped 1 base from V and 10 bases from J, with 20 bases between. CDR3 sequence: CASSQVTLGLTGEQFF. CDR3 coding DNA: TGCGCCAGCAGCCAAGTAACGTTGGGCTTAACGGGGGAGCAGTTCTTC.